These 14 T cell receptor beta chains were all obtained from the same sample, sequenced in a study of T cell responses to AZD1222 COVID-19 vaccine. Clones were sequenced by immunoSEQ multiplex PCR, and TCRdb holds only the in-frame ones, with some missing. The data contain nearly 90,000 clones, almost 90% of them singletons. The sequencing here drew on peripheral blood, taken on day 0 of MenACWY control vaccination. The receptor set was obtained from an adult in good health.

V is TRBV6-5 and J is TRBJ1-1; a possible D gene is TRBD1 (6 bases). Germline V gene data show CDR1 as MNHEY and CDR2 as SVGAGI. V was clipped by 2 bases and J by 2 bases, with 9 bases between them. The CDR3 has 14 amino acids. This CDR3 reads CASSYNRANTEAFF. The CDR3 region has the DNA TGTGCCAGCAGTTACAACAGGGCTAACACTGAAGCTTTCTTT.

This chain joins TRBV7-9 and TRBJ2-7; D gene uncertain. The CDR3 is 13 amino acids. V lost 1 base and J 2 bases, leaving 6 bases between the germline ends. Germline V gene lookup returns CDR1 SEHNR and CDR2 FQNEAQ (reference sequence). The CDR3 protein is CASSLVLPYEQYF. The CDR3, as DNA: TGTGCCAGCAGCTTAGTACTCCCCTACGAGCAGTACTTC.

The chain couples TRBV7-2 to TRBJ2-5, with D perhaps being TRBD1 or TRBD2 (5 bases each). V lost 6 bases to trimming and J lost 4 bases, with 15 bases between them. The CDR3 spans 14 residues. CDR1 is SGHTA, CDR2 FQGNSA, per germline. In nucleotides, the CDR3 is TGTGCCAGCAGTCCCCAGGGTCGGGGAGAGACCCAGTACTTC. It specifies CASSPQGRGETQYF.

The rearrangement uses TRBV6-5 and TRBJ1-2, with D possibly TRBD1 on 6 matching bases. V dropped 2 bases and J dropped 8 bases, with 18 bases sitting between them. CDR1 is MNHEY, CDR2 SVGAGI, per germline. The CDR3 consists of 15 residues. CDR3 protein: CASSYDGAPGVGYTF. In DNA, the CDR3 is TGTGCCAGCAGTTACGATGGGGCTCCAGGGGTCGGCTACACCTTC.

The chain has TRBV30 and TRBJ1-6; TRBD1 might be the D (6 bases). This CDR3 region has 13 residues. The germline gives CDR1 GTSNPN, CDR2 SVGIG (reference sequence). Trimming stripped 4 bases from V and 9 bases from J, with 13 bases between. CDR3 residues: CAWTRDTSSPLHF. As DNA, the CDR3 is TGTGCCTGGACTAGGGACACGTCTTCACCCCTCCACTTT.

V usage is TRBV7-9 and J usage is TRBJ1-2, with 10 positions matching TRBD1. The germline gives CDR1 SEHNR, CDR2 FQNEAQ (reference sequence). Losses at the gene ends were 4 bases for V and 4 bases for J; bases not matched to a gene: 6. This CDR3 comprises 15 residues. CDR3 DNA sequence: TGTGCCAGCAGCTCCGGGACAGGGGTGGGCTATGGCTACACCTTC. This gives the protein CASSSGTGVGYGYTF.

The chain combines TRBV7-9 with TRBJ2-5, with D possibly TRBD1 on 5 matching bases. Per germline, CDR1 SEHNR and CDR2 FQNEAQ (reference sequence). Trimming left V 9 bases short and J 1 base short, with 15 bases between. This CDR3 has 14 residues. CDR3 protein: CASSLPGAQETQYF. The CDR3 DNA reads TGTGCCAGTTCCCTCCCTGGGGCCCAAGAGACCCAGTACTTC.

The V gene is TRBV12-3 or TRBV12-4, the J gene TRBJ1-3, with D unresolved. V shed 8 bases and J shed 4 bases, with 12 bases lying between them. The CDR3 is 13 residues long. The CDR3 reads CASGEGAGNTIYF. DNA for the CDR3: TGTGCCAGCGGCGAAGGTGCAGGAAACACCATATATTTT.

The chain uses TRBV2 and TRBJ1-5; possible D gene TRBD1, 5 bases. Trimming cost V 7 bases and J 1 base, with 17 bases left between them. Per germline, CDR1 SNHLY and CDR2 FYNNEI. The CDR3 is 16 amino acids. Written as DNA, the CDR3 is TGTGCCAGCAAACAAGGCCGGGGCGAAAGCAATCAGCCCCAGCATTTT. As protein: CASKQGRGESNQPQHF.

V is TRBV19 and J is TRBJ1-5; D unclear. Germline CDR1 and CDR2: LNHDA and SQIVND (reference sequence). The CDR3 spans 18 residues. V lost 5 bases to trimming and J lost 3 bases, with 23 bases between them. The chain's CDR3 is CASSSPVLTTDNNQPQHF. DNA for the CDR3: TGTGCCAGTAGTTCCCCGGTCCTTACGACGGATAACAATCAGCCCCAGCATTTT.

This clone was detected only once. This rearrangement joins TRBV4-1 to TRBJ1-1, with 7 bases fitting TRBD1. This CDR3 is built from 14 residues. CDR1 and CDR2 from the germline V gene are MGHRA and YSYEKL. The junction had 4 bases not matched to a gene; V was cut back by 6 bases and J by 0 bases. The chain's CDR3 is CASRQDRLNTEAFF. The CDR3 coding sequence is TGCGCCAGCAGACAGGACAGGCTGAACACTGAAGCTTTCTTT.

The J gene is TRBJ1-1, the V gene TRBV9; the D is unclear. This CDR3 spans 16 amino acids. The germline CDR1 and CDR2 sequences are SGDLS and YYNGEE. The germline V and J ends were trimmed by 3 bases and 0 bases, with 15 bases remaining between them. The CDR3 DNA is TGTGCCAGCAGCGGGGATCTTGTAGACTTGAACACTGAAGCTTTCTTT. Its protein is CASSGDLVDLNTEAFF.

The CDR3 coding sequence is TGTGCCAGTAGTTCCGGGGGGGCCTACAATGAGCAGTTCTTC. Translated, it gives CASSSGGAYNEQFF. The genes are TRBV19 and TRBJ2-1; TRBD2 aligns across 8 bases. The CDR3 loop spans 14 amino acids. Germline CDR1 LNHDA, CDR2 SQIVND (reference sequence). V was pared by 5 bases and J by 2 bases, with 2 bases of the junction left unmatched. Supplemented by reference TRBV19 and TRBJ2-1, the full variable domain reads DGGITQSPKYLFRKEGQNVTLSCEQNLNHDAMYWYRQDPGQGLRLIYYSQIVNDFQKGDIAEGYSVSREKKESFPLTVTSAQKNPTAFYLCASSSGGAYNEQFFGPGTRLTVL.

In DNA, the CDR3 is TGTGCCAGCAGCTCAACAGGGGGCGGAAGCGAAAAACTGTTTTTT. The encoded protein is CASSSTGGGSEKLFF. This chain connects TRBV5-4 to TRBJ1-4; 9 bases align to TRBD1. V shed 3 bases, J shed 8 bases, and the junction held 8 bases outside the gene matches. The CDR3 is 15 amino acids. Germline V gene sequence: CDR1 SGHNT, CDR2 YYREEE (reference sequence).